This T cell receptor beta chain was sequenced in a study of T cell responses to AZD1222 COVID-19 vaccine. As regards this clone: Its antigen is not known.

Study-wide points: Within unmutated variant regions lay the reported targets of nearly half of spike-specific TCRs. Repertoire sampling occurred only after the peak T cell response. Females made up more of the donors, who were largely white British, and clonal diversity may have come out too low.

This table comes from immunoSEQ multiplex PCR, and its TCRdb copy is limited to in-frame clones, with some not included. The sample records about 93,000 clones, around 89% being singletons. The CDR3 extends over 16 amino acids. With 6 bases clipped from V and 0 bases from J, the junction kept 8 bases outside the gene matches. From germline, CDR1 is MNHNY and CDR2 SVGAGI (reference sequence). The sequencing here drew on peripheral blood, taken 28 days after the second AZD1222 dose. The sequence came from an adult who received the AZD1222 COVID-19 vaccine. This chain joins TRBV6-6 and TRBJ1-5; 7 nucleotides agree with TRBD1. The CDR3 DNA is TGTGCCAGCAGAATTCAGGGGGACACTAGCAATCAGCCCCAGCATTTT. Translated, it gives CASRIQGDTSNQPQHF.